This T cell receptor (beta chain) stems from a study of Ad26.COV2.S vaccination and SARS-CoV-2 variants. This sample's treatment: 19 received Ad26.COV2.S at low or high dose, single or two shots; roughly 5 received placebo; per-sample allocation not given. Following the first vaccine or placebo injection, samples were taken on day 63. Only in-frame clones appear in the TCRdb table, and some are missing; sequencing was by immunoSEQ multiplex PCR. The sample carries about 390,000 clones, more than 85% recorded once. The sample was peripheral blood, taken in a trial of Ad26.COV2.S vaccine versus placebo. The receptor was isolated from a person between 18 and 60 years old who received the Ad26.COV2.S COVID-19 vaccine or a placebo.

The CDR3 region is CASSLEGGYGSTF. The DNA for the CDR3 is TGTGCCAGCAGCTTGGAAGGGGGCTATGGGTCCACCTTC. The rearrangement links TRBV7-2 to TRBJ1-2; 7 positions match TRBD1. This CDR3 is 13 amino acids long. V was clipped by 3 bases and J by 13 bases; unmatched bases: 11. Looked up from germline, CDR1 is SGHTA and CDR2 is FQGNSA.